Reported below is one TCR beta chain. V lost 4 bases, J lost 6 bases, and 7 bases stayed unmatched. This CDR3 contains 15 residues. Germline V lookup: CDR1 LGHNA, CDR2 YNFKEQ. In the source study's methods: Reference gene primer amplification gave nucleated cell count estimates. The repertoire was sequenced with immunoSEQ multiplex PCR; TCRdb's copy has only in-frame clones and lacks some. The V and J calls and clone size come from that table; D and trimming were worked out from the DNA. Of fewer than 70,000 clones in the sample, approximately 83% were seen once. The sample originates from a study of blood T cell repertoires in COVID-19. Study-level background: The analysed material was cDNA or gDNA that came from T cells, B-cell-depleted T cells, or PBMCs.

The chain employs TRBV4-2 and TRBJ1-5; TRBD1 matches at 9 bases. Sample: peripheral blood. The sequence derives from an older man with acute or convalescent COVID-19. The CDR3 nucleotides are TGTGCCAGCAGCCCGGGGACAGGGAACGGTCAGCCCCAGCATTTT. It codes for CASSPGTGNGQPQHF.